This T cell receptor beta chain was documented in a study of neurological immune-mediated disorders. Regarding the study as a whole: Repertoires from 18 of 34 multiple sclerosis patients grouped phylogenetically into a related-CDR3 cluster, suggesting a possible signature. HTLV-1-associated myelopathy had the most TCR clonal expansion, whereas multiple sclerosis had the least (lower than in healthy controls).

Germline V CDR1 and CDR2: MNHNY, SVGAGI (reference sequence). This CDR3 has 15 amino acids. V was cut by 10 bases and J by 1 base, with 19 bases left in between. Unsorted libraries were derived from 2 million PBMCs stored at -80 C. This clonotype was picked up many times. The antigen remains undetermined. It was by 5'RACE with 10-nucleotide random UMIs that the cDNA was made. Each CDR3 protein gets one entry after TCRdb re-called the 5' RACE reads with MiXCR. The profile shows 50,000 or so distinct CDR3 sequences, 3% to 4.5% of them singletons. This chain connects TRBV6-6 to TRBJ1-1; D perhaps matches TRBD1 (6 bases). The sequencing input was PBMCs. The clonotype comes from a man aged 55 to 69 with multiple sclerosis. In nucleotides, the CDR3 is TGTGCCATTAAGACAGGTAGAGGTGGGAACACTGAAGCTTTCTTT. Translating it yields CAIKTGRGGNTEAFF.